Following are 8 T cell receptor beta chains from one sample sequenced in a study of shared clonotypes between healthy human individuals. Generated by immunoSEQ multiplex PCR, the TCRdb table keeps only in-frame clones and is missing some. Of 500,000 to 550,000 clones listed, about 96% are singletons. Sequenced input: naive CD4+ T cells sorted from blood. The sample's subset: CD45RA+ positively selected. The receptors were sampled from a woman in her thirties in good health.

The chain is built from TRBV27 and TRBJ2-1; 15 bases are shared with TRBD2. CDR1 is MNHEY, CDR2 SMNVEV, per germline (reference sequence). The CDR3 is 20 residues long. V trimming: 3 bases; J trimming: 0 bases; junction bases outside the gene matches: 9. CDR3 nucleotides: TGTGCCAGCAGTTTCTTCCGGACTAGCGGGAGGGGGAGCTCCTACAATGAGCAGTTCTTC. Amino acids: CASSFFRTSGRGSSYNEQFF.

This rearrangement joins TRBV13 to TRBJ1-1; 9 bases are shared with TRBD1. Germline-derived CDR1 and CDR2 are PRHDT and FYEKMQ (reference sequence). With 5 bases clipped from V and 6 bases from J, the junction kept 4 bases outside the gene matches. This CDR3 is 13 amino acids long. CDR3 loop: CASSTWTGAEAFF. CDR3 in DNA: TGTGCCAGCAGCACCTGGACAGGGGCTGAAGCTTTCTTT.

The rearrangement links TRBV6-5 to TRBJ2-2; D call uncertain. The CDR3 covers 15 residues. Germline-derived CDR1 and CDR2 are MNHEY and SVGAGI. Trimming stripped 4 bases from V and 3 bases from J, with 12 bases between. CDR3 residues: CASSFGRRYTGELFF. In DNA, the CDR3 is TGTGCCAGCAGTTTTGGTCGTAGGTACACCGGGGAGCTGTTTTTT.

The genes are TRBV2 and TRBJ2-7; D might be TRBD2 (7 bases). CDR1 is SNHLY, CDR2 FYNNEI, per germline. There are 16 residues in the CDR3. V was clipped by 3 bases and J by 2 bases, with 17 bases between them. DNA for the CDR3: TGTGCCAGCAGTGATTTGCGGGGGCGGAAGACCTACGAGCAGTACTTC. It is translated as CASSDLRGRKTYEQYF.

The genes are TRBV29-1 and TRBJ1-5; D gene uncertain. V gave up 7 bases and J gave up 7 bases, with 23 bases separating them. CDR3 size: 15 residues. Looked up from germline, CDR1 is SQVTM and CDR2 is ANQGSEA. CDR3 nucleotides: TGCAGCGCCACGACTCAGGATTCAGTTGGGCAGCCCCAGCATTTT. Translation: CSATTQDSVGQPQHF.

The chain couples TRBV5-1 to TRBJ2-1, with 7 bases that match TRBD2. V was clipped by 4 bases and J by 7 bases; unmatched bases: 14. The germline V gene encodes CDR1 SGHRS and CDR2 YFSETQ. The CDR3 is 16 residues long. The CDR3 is CASSPPPAGDTNEQFF. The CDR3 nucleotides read TGCGCCAGCAGCCCGCCCCCGGCGGGAGATACGAATGAGCAGTTCTTC. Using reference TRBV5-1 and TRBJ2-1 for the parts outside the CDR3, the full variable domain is KAGVTQTPRYLIKTRGQQVTLSCSPISGHRSVSWYQQTPGQGLQFLFEYFSETQRNKGNFPGRFSGRQFSNSRSEMNVSTLELGDSALYLCASSPPPAGDTNEQFFGPGTRLTVL.

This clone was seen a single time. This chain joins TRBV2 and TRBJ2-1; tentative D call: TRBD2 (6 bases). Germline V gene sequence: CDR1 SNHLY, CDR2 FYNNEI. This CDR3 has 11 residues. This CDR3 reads CGRGGMAEQFF. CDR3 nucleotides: TGTGGCCGGGGCGGGATGGCTGAGCAGTTCTTC.

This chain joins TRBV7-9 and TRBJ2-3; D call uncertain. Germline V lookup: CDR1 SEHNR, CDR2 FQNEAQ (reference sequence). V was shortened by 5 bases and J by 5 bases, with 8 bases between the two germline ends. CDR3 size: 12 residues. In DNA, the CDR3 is TGTGCCAGCAGCCTAATAGGAGATACGCAGTATTTT. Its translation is CASSLIGDTQYF.